This T cell receptor (beta chain) originates from a study of cytomegalovirus exposure and HLA in healthy donors. Vbeta (60) and Jbeta (13) primers were used in the PCR. This table comes from immunoSEQ multiplex PCR, and its TCRdb copy is limited to in-frame clones, with some not included. The top ten hold roughly 3.4% of the sample, which has nearly 110,000 clones, roughly 80% seen once. From germline, CDR1 is GTSNPN and CDR2 SVGIG (reference sequence). V lost 5 bases to trimming and J lost 3 bases, with 3 bases between them. CDR3 length equals 10 residues. Whole-study results and caveats: Presence/absence analyses assumed roughly uniform sequencing depth across donors. As immune exposure information, only CMV serostatus was available. Sequencing artifact likely explains a cluster of highly shared sequence variants.

Donors counted as nominally healthy when sampled, yet unrecorded immune exposures were likely. Of note for this clone: Its antigen remains unidentified.

The rearrangement links TRBV30 to TRBJ2-3, with no clear D. The receptor was derived from a man aged 55 to 70 in good health and CMV-seronegative. Material: PBMCs. The CDR3 nucleotides are TGTGCCTGGTCAACAGATACGCAGTATTTT. This translates into CAWSTDTQYF.